The TCR beta chain under discussion was sequenced for a study of blood T cell repertoires in COVID-19. Across the whole study: The United States, Italy and Spain were the sources of the acute and convalescent COVID-19 samples. PBMCs, B-cell-depleted T cells, or T cells provided the cDNA or gDNA that made up the material.

Original methodology: Amplification with reference gene primers provided the estimates of nucleated cell counts. TCRdb's table, derived via immunoSEQ multiplex PCR, lists solely in-frame clones and lacks some. The DNA gave D and trimming, while V, J and clone size come from that table. The sample holds about 91,000 clones, around four fifths seen once. The receptor was derived from a woman at least 80 years old with acute or convalescent COVID-19. Sequenced material: peripheral blood.

CDR3 DNA: TGTGCCAGCAGCCATCGGGTCGGGGAGCTGTTTTTT. Translation: CASSHRVGELFF. The rearrangement joins TRBV3-1 (or the pseudogene TRBV3-2) to TRBJ2-2; D is undetermined. The CDR3 contains 12 residues. Germline lookup yields CDR1 LGHDT and CDR2 YNNKEL (reference sequence). Trimming took off 3 bases at V and 7 bases at J, with 6 bases between the two ends.